This TCR beta chain was sequenced for a study of patients with pleural tuberculosis (dated by TCRdb to about 2014). TCRdb shows the sequencer as Illumina Genome Analyzer IIx. Using fastp trimming at Q25 and MiXCR clonotype assembly, TCRdb reanalyzed the public sequencing data and kept in-frame beta chains. Each CDR3 protein appears once, grouped with its most common genes and DNA. In all, the sample holds under 65,000 distinct CDR3 sequences, and about 6.8% of those were seen once. The ten largest account for roughly 16% of the sample. This clonotype was detected ten times or more. Its recognized antigen is unknown. No much larger clone is present one base from it, and per-base qualities are unavailable. From V the trimming removes 3 bases and from J it removes 7 bases, while the gene matches leave 8 bases of the junction unaccounted for. According to the germline V gene, CDR1 reads MGHRA and CDR2 reads YSYEKL. The CDR3 measures 15 amino acids from cysteine to phenylalanine. Just CDR3 DNA is preserved here, 45 bases in frame from base 1.

The sequence links TRBV4-1 to TRBJ1-5; TRBD1 agrees with 8 junctional bases. This TCR derives from a human donor with pleural tuberculosis. The CDR3 is CASSQGQGAKQPQHF. The nucleotide sequence reads TGCGCCAGCAGCCAGGGCCAGGGGGCCAAACAGCCCCAGCATTTT.